The present T cell receptor beta chain was sequenced within a study of T cells after yellow fever vaccination. CDR1 and CDR2 (germline): DFQATT, SNEGSKA (reference sequence). The junction had 7 bases not matched to a gene; V was cut back by 6 bases and J by 0 bases. The length of the CDR3 is 14 residues. MiXCR, applied by TCRdb to the 5' RACE reads, yields one record per CDR3 protein. The data contain under 600,000 distinct CDR3 sequences, approximately 12% of them singletons. Sample: PBMCs, taken on the day of the yellow fever booster vaccination. The rearrangement joins TRBV20-1 to TRBJ2-7, with 8 nucleotides matching TRBD1. The receptor was isolated from a man younger than 45 who received the YFV17D yellow fever vaccine. DNA of the CDR3: TGCAGTGCACCCGACAGGGGAAGCTCCTACGAGCAGTACTTC. Protein product: CSAPDRGSSYEQYF.